These 11 T cell receptor beta chains share one sample of origin, sequenced in a study of STAT5B mutations in CD4+ large granular lymphocyte leukemia. The assay was immunoSEQ multiplex PCR, and TCRdb's table has in-frame clones only and misses some. The sample consists of about 10,000 clones, about four fifths of them appearing once. Material: PBMCs. Receptors were obtained from a man aged 55 to 69 with CD4+ T-cell large granular lymphocyte leukemia.

The J gene is TRBJ2-1, the V gene TRBV5-1; no firm D call. The CDR3 is 15 residues long. The germline gives CDR1 SGHRS, CDR2 YFSETQ. Between the trimmed V and J ends, which lost 1 base and 6 bases, there was a span of 14 bases. The DNA for the CDR3 is TGCGCCAGCAGCTTGAACACCGTCCCGGGCAATGAGCAGTTCTTC. It encodes CASSLNTVPGNEQFF. Based on the CDR3 plus reference TRBV5-1 and TRBJ2-1, the full variable domain is KAGVTQTPRYLIKTRGQQVTLSCSPISGHRSVSWYQQTPGQGLQFLFEYFSETQRNKGNFPGRFSGRQFSNSRSEMNVSTLELGDSALYLCASSLNTVPGNEQFFGPGTRLTVL.

The chain carries TRBV29-1 and TRBJ1-1; 7 nucleotides match TRBD1. Looked up from germline, CDR1 is SQVTM and CDR2 is ANQGSEA. V lost 4 bases to trimming and J lost 4 bases; unmatched junction nucleotides: 9. The length of the CDR3 is 14 residues. CDR3 nucleotides: TGCAGCGTTGGGGGACACAGGGGAACCACTGAAGCTTTCTTT. This gives the protein CSVGGHRGTTEAFF.

The chain has TRBV30 and TRBJ1-5; possibly TRBD1 for D (5 bases). Trimming pared 3 bases from V and 10 bases from J, leaving 10 bases between. Germline CDR1 is GTSNPN and CDR2 is SVGIG (reference sequence). This CDR3 comprises 11 residues. The CDR3 loop reads CAWSMGEPQHF. In nucleotides, the CDR3 is TGTGCCTGGAGCATGGGGGAACCCCAGCATTTT.

The table lists this clone with a count of one. The V call is TRBV10-2, the J call TRBJ2-7; 9 bases agree with TRBD1. After removal of 6 bases from V and 6 bases from J, the junction contained 6 bases not matched to a gene. Per germline, CDR1 WSHSY and CDR2 SAAADI. CDR3 length equals 13 residues. CDR3 in DNA: TGCGCCAGCAGGGCCCGGGACAGGGTCGAGCAGTACTTC. It encodes CASRARDRVEQYF.

The chain links TRBV6-5 to TRBJ2-7; D might be TRBD2 (6 bases). Per the germline V gene, CDR1 is MNHEY and CDR2 is SVGAGI. This CDR3 is built from 16 residues. Trimming cost V 0 bases and J 0 bases, with 12 bases left between them. DNA of the CDR3: TGTGCCAGCAGTTACTCGCGGGGCTCTCTCTCCTACGAGCAGTACTTC. This translates into CASSYSRGSLSYEQYF.

The chain has TRBV5-1 and TRBJ2-7, with D perhaps TRBD2 (7 bases). Germline V CDR1 and CDR2: SGHRS, YFSETQ. CDR3 size: 17 residues. V shed 2 bases and J shed 6 bases, with 24 bases lying between them. The CDR3 loop is CASSFPELAGGGSEQYF. CDR3 bases: TGCGCCAGCAGCTTTCCCGAATTAGCGGGCGGGGGCTCCGAGCAGTACTTC.

The chain couples TRBV2 to TRBJ2-1, with TRBD1 matching over 7 bases. The germline V gene encodes CDR1 SNHLY and CDR2 FYNNEI. V was clipped by 8 bases and J by 4 bases; unmatched bases: 5. The CDR3 covers 13 residues. This CDR3 is CASFQQGYNEQFF. The CDR3 bases are TGTGCCAGCTTTCAACAGGGGTACAATGAGCAGTTCTTC.

This clone occurred once. The chain has TRBV27 and TRBJ2-5; no firm D call. Trimming removed 2 bases at V and 0 bases at J, with 10 bases between. Germline V gene data show CDR1 as MNHEY and CDR2 as SMNVEV (reference sequence). The CDR3 length is 15 residues. For the CDR3, the DNA is TGTGCCAGCAGTTTACAGTACCCATACCAAGAGACCCAGTACTTC. Its translation: CASSLQYPYQETQYF.

CDR3 protein: CASSIDLISGLNTEAFF. In DNA, the CDR3 is TGTGCCAGTAGTATAGATCTAATTTCGGGATTGAACACTGAAGCTTTCTTT. The J gene is TRBJ1-1, the V gene TRBV19; D is undetermined. This CDR3 comprises 17 residues. Trimming left V 0 bases short and J 0 bases short, with 14 bases between. Germline lookup yields CDR1 LNHDA and CDR2 SQIVND (reference sequence).

Concerning this clone itself: At one boundary the junction diverges from the germline segment, which might be a read error. The chain uses TRBV19 and TRBJ2-1, with 7 bases matching TRBD1. Germline assignment: CDR1 LNHDA and CDR2 SQIVND (reference sequence). There are 11 residues in the CDR3. This CDR3 is CATLRQDRYLF. The CDR3, as DNA: TGTGCCACCCTAAGACAGGACAGGTACCTCTTC.

V gene TRBV6-1 combines with J gene TRBJ1-1; D is ambiguous. The CDR3 covers 14 residues. CDR1 is MNHNS, CDR2 SASEGT, per germline. With 1 base removed from V and 3 bases from J, the gap between germline ends came to 9 bases. The CDR3 coding sequence is TGTGCCAGCAGTGAAGGACGCTTGCACACTGAAGCTTTCTTT. It is translated as CASSEGRLHTEAFF.